The 9 T cell receptor beta chains below were found in one sample sequenced in a study of blood T cell repertoires in COVID-19. Libraries were prepared by immunoSEQ multiplex PCR; TCRdb keeps only in-frame clonotypes and omits some of them. The sample lists over 150,000 clones; 83% were seen once. The sample was peripheral blood. Receptors were obtained from a woman aged 55 to 70 with COVID-19, enrolled during active disease.

The chain is built from TRBV5-1 and TRBJ1-1; the D gene is possibly TRBD1 (5 bases). V lost 1 base to trimming and J lost 0 bases, with 13 bases between them. CDR1 SGHRS and CDR2 YFSETQ come from the germline V gene. There are 16 residues in the CDR3. The CDR3, as DNA: TGCGCCAGCAGCTTGAAAGCATTGGGGCTGAACACTGAAGCTTTCTTT. Translating it yields CASSLKALGLNTEAFF.

J is TRBJ2-5 and V is TRBV5-5, with a tentative D call TRBD1 (6 bases). V was clipped by 0 bases and J by 5 bases, with 11 bases between them. From germline, CDR1 is SGHKS and CDR2 YYEKEE (reference sequence). The CDR3 runs to 14 residues. In DNA, the CDR3 is TGTGCCAGCAGCTTGGCAGGGGCCGGCGAGACCCAGTACTTC. Its translation: CASSLAGAGETQYF.

V is TRBV6-5 and J is TRBJ2-7; TRBD2 matches at 13 bases. This CDR3 spans 15 amino acids. Germline trimming cut 5 bases from V and 3 bases from J; bases unmatched to any gene: 4. Germline-derived CDR1 and CDR2 are MNHEY and SVGAGI. The DNA for the CDR3 is TGTGCCAGCAGTCGGACTAGCGGGGGTTACTACGAGCAGTACGTC. As protein: CASSRTSGGYYEQYV.

This clone was seen only once. The chain employs TRBV7-3 and TRBJ1-1; 7 nucleotides line up with TRBD1. V shed 5 bases, J shed 3 bases, and the junction held 15 bases outside the gene matches. Germline V lookup: CDR1 SGHTA, CDR2 FQGTGA. The CDR3 consists of 17 residues. In nucleotides, the CDR3 is TGTGCCAGCAGCCAGACAGGGAACACCCTCATGGACACTGAAGCTTTCTTT. Translated, it gives CASSQTGNTLMDTEAFF.

This chain joins TRBV7-3 and TRBJ2-1, with 9 bases identical to TRBD2. V shed 6 bases and J 4 bases; nucleotides not matched to a gene: 7. Per the germline V gene, CDR1 is SGHTA and CDR2 is FQGTGA. This CDR3 contains 15 residues. CDR3 protein: CASSRGTSRYNEQFF. The CDR3 bases are TGTGCCAGCAGTCGAGGGACTAGCAGATACAATGAGCAGTTCTTC.

The chain combines TRBV5-1 with TRBJ2-3, with TRBD1 matching 7 bases. The CDR3 spans 15 residues. The V gene's germline CDR1 is SGHRS and CDR2 YFSETQ. V trimming: 4 bases; J trimming: 6 bases; junction bases outside the gene matches: 11. This CDR3 is CASSRDRLDRDTQYF. The CDR3 DNA is TGCGCCAGCAGCAGGGACAGACTCGACCGGGATACGCAGTATTTT.

This sequence joins TRBV11-2 and TRBJ2-2; 13 bases agree with TRBD2. Unmatched junction bases numbered 2, after V lost 4 bases and J lost 0 bases. The CDR3 totals 17 residues. Germline CDR1 and CDR2: SGHAT and FQNNGV. CDR3: CASSSGLAGTNTGELFF. The CDR3 nucleotides are TGTGCCAGCAGCTCGGGACTAGCGGGAACGAACACCGGGGAGCTGTTTTTT.

This clone has a single count. The V call is TRBV2, the J call TRBJ1-5; TRBD1 matches at 8 bases. The V gene's germline CDR1 is SNHLY and CDR2 FYNNEI. V lost 5 bases and J lost 1; bases outside the gene matches: 4. The CDR3 spans 15 residues. This chain's CDR3 is CASSFTGGSNQPQHF. The CDR3 coding sequence is TGTGCCAGCAGTTTCACAGGGGGAAGCAATCAGCCCCAGCATTTT.

The rearrangement uses TRBV19 and TRBJ1-2, with D perhaps matching TRBD1 (6 bases). Trimming shortened V by 2 bases and J by 4 bases, and 8 bases separated the two germline ends. The CDR3 consists of 13 residues. CDR1 LNHDA and CDR2 SQIVND come from the germline V gene (reference sequence). Written as DNA, the CDR3 is TGTGCCAGTAGTATACCAGGGGCCTATGGCTACACCTTC. Translating it yields CASSIPGAYGYTF.